This is a list of T cell receptor beta chains from one sample in a study of blood T cells in healthy people across ages. TCRdb redid the calling of the 5' RACE reads with MiXCR, one entry per CDR3 protein. This sample has around 1.1 million distinct CDR3 sequences, with approximately 38% found just once. Sequenced input: blood. The source of these receptors is a man younger than 35 in good health. Each CDR3 is given with its conserved first and last residue. Each record gives: CDR3 length, D gene, J gene, clone size, V gene, CDR3 protein, CDR3 DNA. D genes are given only for firm matches. Clone size is not always given. Where it is, it says once, few, many or a class for expanded clones.

>13|.|TRBJ2-1|.|TRBV29-1
CSVVPRGYNEQFF
TGCAGCGTTGTACCGAGAGGCTACAATGAGCAGTTCTTC
>16|TRBD2|TRBJ2-3|.|TRBV20-1
CSARPLLAGIADTQYF
TGCAGTGCTAGACCCTTACTAGCGGGGATAGCAGATACGCAGTATTTT
>17|.|TRBJ1-1|few|TRBV5-5
CASSLYWFYVGNTEAFF
TGTGCCAGCAGCTTGTATTGGTTCTATGTTGGGAACACTGAAGCTTTCTTT
>15|.|TRBJ1-5|.|TRBV7-2
CASSLGVVYNQPQHF
TGTGCCAGCAGCTTAGGTGTAGTCTACAATCAGCCCCAGCATTTT
>15|.|TRBJ2-3|few|TRBV20-1
CSAIADRLAWDTQYF
TGCAGTGCCATAGCGGACCGTCTAGCTTGGGATACGCAGTATTTT
>13|.|TRBJ1-6|.|TRBV7-3
CASSPTYNSPLHF
TGTGCCAGCAGCCCCACTTATAATTCACCCCTCCACTTT
>15|.|TRBJ2-1|few|TRBV7-3
CASSPTGDDGNEQFF
TGTGCCAGCAGCCCTACCGGGGACGATGGCAATGAGCAGTTCTTC
>13|.|TRBJ1-5|.|TRBV29-1
CSVVLTGNQPQHF
TGCAGCGTTGTTCTCACCGGGAATCAGCCCCAGCATTTT
>15|.|TRBJ1-1|once|TRBV28
CASSLNGVGVTEAFF
TGTGCCAGCAGTTTAAACGGGGTCGGAGTCACTGAAGCTTTCTTT
>16|.|TRBJ2-2|.|TRBV18
CASSPFSGANTGELFF
TGTGCCAGCTCACCATTTTCGGGGGCGAACACCGGGGAGCTGTTTTTT
>16|.|TRBJ2-1|.|TRBV12-5
CASGPWEQSTYNEQFF
TGTGCTAGTGGTCCGTGGGAACAGTCCACCTACAATGAGCAGTTCTTC
>15|TRBD2|TRBJ2-1|few|TRBV14
CASSPLSPRGDEQFF
TGTGCCAGCAGCCCTCTATCCCCCCGGGGGGATGAGCAGTTCTTC
>15|TRBD1|TRBJ2-1|few|TRBV7-9
CASSWDRSSYNEQFF
TGTGCCAGCAGCTGGGACAGAAGCTCCTACAATGAGCAGTTCTTC
>14|.|TRBJ2-1|few|TRBV20-1
CSASSGELPNEQFF
TGCAGTGCTAGTTCGGGGGAGCTGCCCAATGAGCAGTTCTTC
>15|.|TRBJ2-1|.|TRBV9
CASSPEGGYYNEQFF
TGTGCCAGCAGCCCCGAGGGGGGATACTACAATGAGCAGTTCTTC
>14|.|TRBJ2-7|few|TRBV4-3
CASSQDSRSYEQYF
TGCGCCAGCAGCCAAGACAGCCGTTCCTACGAGCAGTACTTC
>14|.|TRBJ2-7|few|TRBV12-3/TRBV12-4
CATRTGSAYNEQYF
TGTGCCACCCGAACGGGCAGTGCCTACAATGAGCAGTACTTC
>17|.|TRBJ2-7|.|TRBV27
CASSLRLRAPVSYEQYF
TGTGCCAGCAGTTTAAGGCTAAGGGCGCCGGTGTCCTACGAGCAGTACTTC
>16|TRBD1|TRBJ1-3|.|TRBV6-6
CASSLDRPEKRNTIYF
TGTGCCAGCAGTCTGGACAGGCCGGAGAAGCGAAACACCATATATTTT
>15|.|TRBJ2-1|.|TRBV27
CASSRTPPTYNEQFF
TGTGCCAGCAGCCGGACACCCCCTACCTACAATGAGCAGTTCTTC
>15|.|TRBJ2-3|.|TRBV9
CASSVDGEETDAQYF
TGTGCCAGCAGCGTAGACGGGGAGGAAACAGATGCGCAGTATTTT
>15|.|TRBJ1-4|.|TRBV4-1
CASSQGYGLNEKLFF
TGCGCCAGCAGCCAAGGGTACGGGCTCAATGAAAAACTGTTTTTT
>17|.|TRBJ2-4|.|TRBV4-3
CASSQDYLALAKNIQYF
TGCGCCAGCAGCCAAGATTACCTAGCCTTAGCCAAAAACATTCAGTACTTC
>15|.|TRBJ2-2|.|TRBV29-1
CSVEEDKGSPGELFF
TGCAGCGTTGAAGAAGACAAAGGGAGCCCCGGGGAGCTGTTTTTT
>12|.|TRBJ1-6|few|TRBV4-1
CASGMNNSPLHF
TGCGCCAGCGGGATGAACAATTCACCCCTCCACTTT
>14|.|TRBJ2-7|.|TRBV4-2
CASSQDGTWREQYF
TGTGCCAGCAGCCAAGATGGCACTTGGCGAGAGCAGTACTTC
>15|.|TRBJ2-5|.|TRBV14
CASSQDRIIAETQYF
TGTGCCAGCAGCCAAGATCGGATCATCGCAGAGACCCAGTACTTC
>14|TRBD1|TRBJ1-6|.|TRBV20-1
CSAREQGVNSPLHF
TGCAGTGCTAGAGAGCAGGGGGTCAATTCACCCCTCCACTTT
>15|.|TRBJ2-1|.|TRBV5-1
CASSSRGPLYNEQFF
TGCGCCAGCAGCAGTAGGGGTCCCCTCTACAATGAGCAGTTCTTC